This paragraph reports one T cell receptor (beta chain). The CDR3 sequence is 12 residues long. The V end lost 5 bases, the J end lost 8 bases, and 10 bases lay between the germline ends. Germline V gives CDR1 LNHDA, CDR2 SQIVND (reference sequence). Deep was the level used in running the assay. Splitting of each subset's genomic DNA was done evenly across several immunoSEQ plates. Per the study methods: Filtering differed, since immunoSEQ gave only junction sequences and no quality scores. Produced via immunoSEQ multiplex PCR; TCRdb's table is partial and in-frame only. V, J and clone size were drawn from that table, and D and trimming were deduced from the DNA. The repertoire includes more than 450,000 clones, approximately 85% of them detected once, and 13% sits in the top ten. This entry comes from a study of shared clonotypes between healthy human individuals.

The source of this sequence is a woman in her 40s in good health. Some clones in this sample may be carry-over from other donors' samples. The material sequenced was PBMCs. The chain uses TRBV19 and TRBJ2-1; TRBD2 might be the D (5 bases). CDR3 protein: CASSPSLDEQFF. In DNA form, the CDR3 reads TGTGCCAGTAGTCCTAGCCTAGATGAGCAGTTCTTC. Looking up the rest from reference TRBV19 and TRBJ2-1 gives the full variable domain: DGGITQSPKYLFRKEGQNVTLSCEQNLNHDAMYWYRQDPGQGLRLIYYSQIVNDFQKGDIAEGYSVSREKKESFPLTVTSAQKNPTAFYLCASSPSLDEQFFGPGTRLTVL.